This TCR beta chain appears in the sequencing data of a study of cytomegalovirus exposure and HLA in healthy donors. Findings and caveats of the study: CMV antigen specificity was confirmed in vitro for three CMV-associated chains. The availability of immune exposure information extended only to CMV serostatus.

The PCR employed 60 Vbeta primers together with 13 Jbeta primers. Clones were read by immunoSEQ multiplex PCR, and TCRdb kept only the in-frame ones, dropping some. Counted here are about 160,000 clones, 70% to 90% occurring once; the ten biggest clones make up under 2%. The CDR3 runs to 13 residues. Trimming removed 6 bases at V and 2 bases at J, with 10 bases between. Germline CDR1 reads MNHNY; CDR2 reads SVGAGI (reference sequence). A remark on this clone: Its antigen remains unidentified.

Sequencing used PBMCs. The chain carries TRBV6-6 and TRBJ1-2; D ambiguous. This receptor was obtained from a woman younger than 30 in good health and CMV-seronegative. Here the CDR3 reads CASSPGSNYGYTF. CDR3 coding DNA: TGTGCCAGCAGCCCCGGGTCGAACTATGGCTACACCTTC.